A selection of T cell receptor beta chains follows, all from one sample in a study of shared clonotypes between healthy human individuals. TCRdb's table, derived via immunoSEQ multiplex PCR, lists solely in-frame clones and lacks some. The table has 450,000 to 500,000 clones, roughly 85% seen once. Input material: PBMCs. These receptor sequences come from a woman aged 40-49 years in good health. Some clones in this sample may be carry-over from other donors' samples. Each CDR3 is given with its conserved first and last residue. A D gene is named only where the DNA matches it firmly. Clone size is not always given. Where it is, it says once, few, many or a class for expanded clones.

size,V,J,D,DNA,CDR3
once,TRBV11-2,TRBJ2-3,NA,TGTGCCAGCAGCTCCCAGCGCTTAACCGGGGATACGCAGTATTTT,CASSSQRLTGDTQYF
NA,TRBV10-2,TRBJ1-3,TRBD1,TGCGCCAGCAGAGAGACAGGGAGCACTGGAAACACCATATATTTT,CASRETGSTGNTIYF
NA,TRBV15,TRBJ2-7,NA,TGTGCCACAAGCAGAGATTCCTCCGCTCCCAATAGGGTATACGAGCAGTACTTC,CATSRDSSAPNRVYEQYF
NA,TRBV19,TRBJ2-5,TRBD2,TGTGCCAGTAGTAGGACACTAGCGCAACAAGAGACCCAGTACTTC,CASSRTLAQQETQYF
NA,TRBV7-9,TRBJ2-3,NA,TGTGCCAGCAGCCCGGGACAAGGGCTTGGGGATACGCAGTATTTT,CASSPGQGLGDTQYF
NA,TRBV6-6,TRBJ1-1,NA,TGTGCCAGCAGTTCTTTTCAGACTGAAGCTTTCTTT,CASSSFQTEAFF
NA,TRBV10-3,TRBJ2-5,NA,TGTGCCATCAGTGATCAAGGGGCGGGCCAAGAGACCCAGTACTTC,CAISDQGAGQETQYF
once,TRBV28,TRBJ2-2,TRBD1,TGTGCCAGCAGAAGAGACAGGGCCGTCGACGGGGAGCTGTTTTTT,CASRRDRAVDGELFF
NA,TRBV27,TRBJ2-2,NA,TGTGCCAGCCGTGCCTTTACAGGGACCGGGGAGCTGTTTTTT,CASRAFTGTGELFF
NA,TRBV28,TRBJ1-3,TRBD1,TGTGCCAGCAGTTCCCTGTACAGGGGCGGTGGAAACACCATATATTTT,CASSSLYRGGGNTIYF
NA,TRBV9,TRBJ1-6,NA,TGTGCCAGCAGCGTTCAGGACAGAACCGAATATTCACCCCTCCACTTT,CASSVQDRTEYSPLHF
once,TRBV7-5,TRBJ2-1,NA,TGTGTACTGCCAGGGGATGAGCAGTTCTTC,CVLPGDEQFF
NA,TRBV5-1,TRBJ2-1,NA,TGCGCCAGCAGCCCGACCAGGGGATCCTACAATGAGCAGTTCTTC,CASSPTRGSYNEQFF
medium-sized,TRBV7-2,TRBJ2-1,TRBD2,TGTGCCAGCAGCATAAACGGACTAGCGGGAGGCTACAATGAGCAGTTCTTC,CASSINGLAGGYNEQFF
NA,TRBV30,TRBJ2-5,NA,TGTGCCTGGAGACCAAACCCTCTACGGGAGAATAAGCAGTACTTC,CAWRPNPLRENKQYF
NA,TRBV11-1,TRBJ1-1,TRBD1,TGTGCCAGCAGCAACAGGGGGGCGGGAGCTTTCTTT,CASSNRGAGAFF
many,TRBV5-1,TRBJ2-3,TRBD2,TGCGCCAGCAGCTTGGGGCTAGCGGGAGGCACAGATACGCAGTATTTT,CASSLGLAGGTDTQYF
NA,TRBV2,TRBJ2-3,NA,TGTGCCAGTCTACAGGCAACTAGCACAGATACGCAGTATTTT,CASLQATSTDTQYF
NA,TRBV19,TRBJ1-5,NA,TGTGCCAGTAGTACCGACAGAATTAATCAGCCCCAGCATTTT,CASSTDRINQPQHF
NA,TRBV25-1,TRBJ2-3,NA,TGTGCCAGCAGACAGGGAGGGGCACCGGATACGCAGTATTTT,CASRQGGAPDTQYF
NA,TRBV7-8,TRBJ2-6,NA,TGTGCCAGCAGCCGGTCAGGGACTGGGGCCAACGTCCTGACTTTC,CASSRSGTGANVLTF
NA,TRBV5-4,TRBJ2-1,TRBD1,TGTGCCAGCAGGGACAGGAGTGTGGATGAGCAGTTCTTC,CASRDRSVDEQFF
NA,TRBV7-8,TRBJ2-7,NA,TGTGCCAGCAGCTCTCCATCGGTGGGGGCAGACGAGCAGTACTTC,CASSSPSVGADEQYF
once,TRBV7-8,TRBJ1-5,NA,TGTGCCAGCAGCTTGACTGGGGGCGGGCCCCAGCATTTT,CASSLTGGGPQHF
few,TRBV5-6,TRBJ2-1,TRBD2,TGTGCCAGCAGCCCCCGCTGGGGGACTAGCGGCTACAATGAGCAGTTCTTC,CASSPRWGTSGYNEQFF
NA,TRBV25-1,TRBJ1-1,NA,TGTGCCAGTCATCTGGACACGGGTGAAGCTTTCTTT,CASHLDTGEAFF
NA,TRBV7-2,TRBJ2-1,TRBD2,TGTGCCAGCAGCCACGCCGGGACTAGCGGCGCCCCGCTGTCCGAGCAGTTCTTC,CASSHAGTSGAPLSEQFF
NA,TRBV5-4,TRBJ2-7,TRBD2,TGTGCCAGCAGACCGAGCGGGGGCCTTTCCTACGAGCAGTACTTC,CASRPSGGLSYEQYF
NA,TRBV7-8,TRBJ2-3,NA,TGTGCCAGCAGCTCTAAGTATTTGGGATCAGATACGCAGTATTTT,CASSSKYLGSDTQYF
NA,TRBV11-2,TRBJ2-7,NA,TGTGCCAGCAGCTTCGTGGGGGACTCCTACGAGCAGTACTTC,CASSFVGDSYEQYF
NA,TRBV28,TRBJ2-1,TRBD2,TGTGCCAGCAGGTTGGAGTTGGTAGCGGGAGAGGATGAGCAGTTCTTC,CASRLELVAGEDEQFF
few,TRBV27,TRBJ1-1,NA,TGTGCCAGCAGTTTGTGGAGGAACACTGAAGCTTTCTTT,CASSLWRNTEAFF
NA,TRBV29-1,TRBJ1-2,TRBD1,TGTAGCGTAGGGGACAGGGGGGATTATGGCTACACCTTC,CSVGDRGDYGYTF
few,TRBV25-1,TRBJ2-3,TRBD1,TGTGCCAGCAGTGCCCCGACCGGGACAGGGTCGAGTACAGATACGCAGTATTTT,CASSAPTGTGSSTDTQYF
NA,TRBV4-2,TRBJ2-5,NA,TGTGCCAGCAGCCAAGCCTGGGATACAGTCTACCAAGAGACCCAGTACTTC,CASSQAWDTVYQETQYF
NA,TRBV19,TRBJ1-5,NA,TGTGCCAGTAGTAAGTTTGGGGGCCGGGCATCAGGAGCCCAGCATTTT,CASSKFGGRASGAQHF
NA,TRBV19,TRBJ2-7,NA,TGTGCCAGTAAATTCGGGGCAGTCGGTACCTACGAGCAGTACTTC,CASKFGAVGTYEQYF
once,TRBV9,TRBJ2-1,TRBD1,TGTGCCAGCGGAAGGGACAGGGACTACAATGAGCAGTTCTTC,CASGRDRDYNEQFF
NA,TRBV9,TRBJ2-1,TRBD1,TGTGCCAGCAGCCCCCGACAGGGCCACAGCTCCTACAATGAGCAGTTCTTC,CASSPRQGHSSYNEQFF